Each of the 14 T cell receptor beta chains below was sequenced from the same sample in a study of shared clonotypes between healthy human individuals. Using immunoSEQ multiplex PCR, the repertoire was profiled, and TCRdb retains in-frame clones only, with some absent. In the table there are about 820,000 clones, roughly 92% of which are singletons. CD45RO-negative, CCR7-positively selected cells formed the naive CD8 fraction, excluding terminally differentiated effector memory CD45RA+ cells. Input material: naive CD8+ T cells sorted from blood. Source of these receptors: a man aged 30 to 45 in good health.

The chain has TRBV2 and TRBJ2-5, with TRBD1 matching over 10 bases. After removal of 2 bases from V and 5 bases from J, the junction contained 5 bases not matched to a gene. From germline, CDR1 is SNHLY and CDR2 FYNNEI. This CDR3 comprises 15 residues. CDR3: CASSERDRGRETQYF. DNA of the CDR3: TGTGCCAGCAGTGAAAGGGACAGGGGTAGGGAGACCCAGTACTTC.

The rearrangement links TRBV27 to TRBJ2-2, with a tentative D call TRBD2 (5 bases). The length of the CDR3 is 12 residues. V shed 4 bases and J shed 6 bases, with 6 bases lying between them. CDR1 is MNHEY, CDR2 SMNVEV, per germline (reference sequence). The CDR3 DNA sequence: TGTGCCAGCAGTTCCGGGGCCGGGGAGCTGTTTTTT. Protein sequence: CASSSGAGELFF.

The rearrangement joins TRBV7-9 to TRBJ1-1; 12 bases line up with TRBD1. There are 19 residues in the CDR3. Germline CDR1 and CDR2: SEHNR and FQNEAQ (reference sequence). J gave up 4 bases and V 0 bases, and 12 bases lay outside the gene matches. This CDR3 is CASSLAFRDRGREGTEAFF. Written as DNA, the CDR3 is TGTGCCAGCAGCTTAGCGTTCCGGGACAGGGGGCGCGAAGGCACTGAAGCTTTCTTT.

V gene TRBV6-6 combines with J gene TRBJ2-5, with no clear D. Germline values: CDR1 MNHNY, CDR2 SVGAGI (reference sequence). The CDR3 extends over 14 amino acids. V lost 6 bases and J 3 bases, leaving 14 bases between the germline ends. This CDR3 reads CASRLQEEKETQYF. The CDR3 nucleotides are TGTGCCAGCAGGCTCCAGGAAGAAAAAGAGACCCAGTACTTC.

The chain employs TRBV5-7 and TRBJ2-7; D is undetermined. Being an ORF, TRBV5-7 has a function that is uncertain. Trimming took off 1 base at V and 2 bases at J, with 7 bases between the two ends. The CDR3 has 13 residues. This CDR3 reads CASSLLEPYEQYF. CDR3 coding DNA: TGTGCCAGCAGCTTGTTGGAACCCTACGAGCAGTACTTC.

Details on this clone: Additional DNA sequences in this sample encode the identical CDR3. The chain employs TRBV11-2 and TRBJ2-2, with D unresolved. The CDR3 spans 12 residues. V gave up 5 bases and J gave up 4 bases, with 5 bases separating them. CDR1 is SGHAT and CDR2 is FQNNGV in the germline V gene. The CDR3 DNA sequence: TGTGCCAGCAGCACCAGCACCGGGGAGCTGTTTTTT. Protein sequence: CASSTSTGELFF.

The gene calls are TRBV29-1 and TRBJ2-1; TRBD1 agrees at 7 bases. CDR3 length: 15 residues. V lost 6 bases, J lost 4 bases, and 12 bases stayed unmatched. Germline loops: CDR1 SQVTM, CDR2 ANQGSEA. The CDR3 bases are TGCAGCGTCTTACTTATAGGGACAGAATACAATGAGCAGTTCTTC. Encoded protein: CSVLLIGTEYNEQFF.

This clone was counted only a few times. The rearrangement links TRBV6-5 to TRBJ2-1; 10 bases agree with TRBD2. This CDR3 has 13 amino acids. Trimming at V came to 8 bases and at J to 10 bases, leaving 8 bases not matched to a gene. Germline assignment: CDR1 MNHEY and CDR2 SVGAGI. CDR3 in DNA: TGTGCCAGCGGGCTAGCGGGGGCGAACGAGCAGTTCTTC. This gives the protein CASGLAGANEQFF.

The chain links TRBV27 to TRBJ2-7; 7 bases align to TRBD2. CDR3 length: 16 amino acids. Germline values: CDR1 MNHEY, CDR2 SMNVEV (reference sequence). J lost 7 bases, V lost 1 base, and 13 bases had no gene match. The CDR3 region is CASSLWTTGGPMEQYF. The DNA of the CDR3 is TGTGCCAGCAGTTTATGGACCACGGGGGGACCTATGGAGCAGTACTTC.

The chain has TRBV28 and TRBJ2-1; D possibly matches TRBD1 or TRBD2 (6 bases each). The CDR3 contains 12 residues. V dropped 6 bases and J dropped 5 bases, with 8 bases sitting between them. In germline, CDR1 is MDHEN, CDR2 SYDVKM. The CDR3 coding sequence is TGTGCCAGCAGGAGGGGGGACAATGAGCAGTTCTTC. It codes for CASRRGDNEQFF.

The V gene is TRBV7-9, the J gene TRBJ2-1; 7 bases are shared with TRBD1. This CDR3 has 14 amino acids. V lost 2 bases and J lost 8; bases outside the gene matches: 6. Germline V gives CDR1 SEHNR, CDR2 FQNEAQ (reference sequence). Written as DNA, the CDR3 is TGTGCCAGCAGCTTAATTCGGACAGGCCATGAGCAGTTCTTC. Protein sequence: CASSLIRTGHEQFF.

The rearrangement joins TRBV29-1 to TRBJ2-7, with a tentative D call TRBD1 (5 bases). The CDR3 sequence is 12 residues long. Trimming cost V 3 bases and J 4 bases, with 10 bases left between them. Germline V lookup: CDR1 SQVTM, CDR2 ANQGSEA. Here the CDR3 DNA reads TGCAGCGTTGAGAATCAGGGATACGAGCAGTACTTC. Protein sequence: CSVENQGYEQYF.

The V gene is TRBV4-3, the J gene TRBJ2-7; D remains ambiguous. Germline CDR1 is LGHNA and CDR2 is YSLEER. Trimming took off 0 bases at V and 2 bases at J, with 8 bases between the two ends. The CDR3 totals 14 residues. The CDR3 sequence: CASSQDVATYEQYF. In DNA form, the CDR3 reads TGCGCCAGCAGCCAAGATGTGGCAACCTACGAGCAGTACTTC.

The chain uses TRBV7-8 and TRBJ2-5; no clear D. Trimming took 1 base from V and 4 from J, leaving 10 bases between them. CDR1 and CDR2 (germline): SGHVS, FQNEAQ. This CDR3 contains 14 residues. The CDR3 here is CASSLDPGTETQYF. The CDR3 DNA reads as TGTGCCAGCAGCTTAGACCCCGGAACAGAGACCCAGTACTTC.